A selection of T cell receptor beta chains follows, all from one sample in a study of low-dose radiotherapy and immunotherapy resistance in tumors. Via MiXCR, TCRdb re-called the reads, giving one row per CDR3 protein. This sample has approximately 91,000 distinct CDR3 sequences, with 20% to 25% found just once. Here the sequenced sample was PBMCs, taken after low-dose radiotherapy plus immunotherapy. These receptors all stem from a female donor with ovarian cancer. CDR3s include the opening cysteine and the closing phenylalanine or tryptophan. The D gene is left open where the match is weak. Rows give clone size only sometimes, using once, few, many, or a class for an expanded clone.

CDR3 DNA | CDR3 protein | D gene | J gene | V gene | clone size
TGTGCCAGCAGACAGGGGGCAGGAGGGGAGCTGTTTTTT | CASRQGAGGELFF | TRBD1 | TRBJ2-2 | TRBV2 | many
TGCGCCAGCAGCCAAGAATTCGGAGGAGGGGTTTACGAGCAGTACTTC | CASSQEFGGGVYEQYF | - | TRBJ2-7 | TRBV4-1 | many
TGCAGCGTTGATGGAGCTGGGTCGGTCGGTGGCTACACCTTC | CSVDGAGSVGGYTF | - | TRBJ1-2 | TRBV29-1 | many
TGTGCCAGCAGTCCGCGGACTAGCGGGAGCTCCTACAATGAGCAGTTCTTC | CASSPRTSGSSYNEQFF | TRBD2 | TRBJ2-1 | TRBV6-2/TRBV6-3 | many
TGCGCCAGCTCCCGCGGGGCCGCAGATAATTCACCCCTCCACTTT | CASSRGAADNSPLHF | - | TRBJ1-6 | TRBV5-1 | few
TGCAGCGTTGTTGAGACAGCTAACACTGAAGCTTTCTTT | CSVVETANTEAFF | - | TRBJ1-1 | TRBV29-1 | many
TGTGCCAGCAGTCCCACAGGGGTATCTGGAAACACCATATATTTT | CASSPTGVSGNTIYF | TRBD1 | TRBJ1-3 | TRBV12-3/TRBV12-4 | many
TGCGCCAGCAGTCAATCTTCAGGCACCTACGAGCAGTACTTC | CASSQSSGTYEQYF | - | TRBJ2-7 | TRBV23-1 | many
TGTGCCTGGAGGTCTGCAGGGGGCCATCAGCCCCAGCATTTT | CAWRSAGGHQPQHF | TRBD1 | TRBJ1-5 | TRBV30 | many
TGTGCCTGGAGTGTAGCGGGGGTCACAGATACGCAGTATTTT | CAWSVAGVTDTQYF | TRBD2 | TRBJ2-3 | TRBV30 | -
TGTGCCAGCAGCCCTATCACAGGGTACGAGCAGTACTTC | CASSPITGYEQYF | - | TRBJ2-7 | TRBV7-9 | many
TGTGCCAGTACCTCAAATATAGACCCGGGTTCGGGCAATCAGCCCCAGCATTTT | CASTSNIDPGSGNQPQHF | - | TRBJ1-5 | TRBV19 | many
TGTGCCAGCCTTGGACAGGAGACCTACGAGCAGTACTTC | CASLGQETYEQYF | TRBD1 | TRBJ2-7 | TRBV28 | many
TGCGCCAGCGGCTTGACAGGGGACACTGAAGCTTTCTTT | CASGLTGDTEAFF | TRBD1 | TRBJ1-1 | TRBV4-1 | many
TGTGCCAGCAGTAACCCCGAGGGGACGCAGTATTTT | CASSNPEGTQYF | - | TRBJ2-3 | TRBV6-2/TRBV6-3 | many
TGTGCCATCAGGTCTTCAGGGGTCCCCTACGAGCAGTACTTC | CAIRSSGVPYEQYF | - | TRBJ2-7 | TRBV10-3 | many
TGTGCCACCGATAAGGGGCAGGGGGCTTGGGATGGCTACACCTTC | CATDKGQGAWDGYTF | TRBD1 | TRBJ1-2 | TRBV6-6 | many
TGCGCCAGCAGCTTGCGGGAAACCGGGGAGCTGTTTTTT | CASSLRETGELFF | - | TRBJ2-2 | TRBV5-1 | many
TGTGCCACCAGTGAGGGTTCCCTAGCCAAAAACATTCAGTACTTC | CATSEGSLAKNIQYF | - | TRBJ2-4 | TRBV24-1 | many
TGCAGTGCCATGCGTCAGGACAGAAATTCACCCCTCCACTTT | CSAMRQDRNSPLHF | - | TRBJ1-6 | TRBV20-1 | many
TGTGCCAGCAGCTCCCGCATTAGAGGTGCAGCGGGACTTGCGAACACCGGGGAGCTGTTTTTT | CASSSRIRGAAGLANTGELFF | TRBD2 | TRBJ2-2 | TRBV5-3 | many
TGTGCCAGCAGTCGTCTGACAGGGGATCACTATGGCTACACCTTC | CASSRLTGDHYGYTF | TRBD1 | TRBJ1-2 | TRBV6-2/TRBV6-3 | many
TGCAGCGTCGACGAAGGGGTTTGGGGGGATGGCTACACCTTC | CSVDEGVWGDGYTF | - | TRBJ1-2 | TRBV29-1 | many
TGTGCCACCAGTGATGAAAGGGCTGATGAGCAGTTCTTC | CATSDERADEQFF | - | TRBJ2-1 | TRBV24-1 | -
TGTGCCAGCAGTTACTCGTTTCTAGCGGGAGGGTACAATGAGCAGTTCTTC | CASSYSFLAGGYNEQFF | TRBD2 | TRBJ2-1 | TRBV6-6 | many
TGCGCCAGCAGCCAAAAAGGGGTGCCAGATACGCAGTATTTT | CASSQKGVPDTQYF | - | TRBJ2-3 | TRBV5-1 | many
TGTGCCAGCAGCTTCCCTCCAGATACGCAGTATTTT | CASSFPPDTQYF | - | TRBJ2-3 | TRBV7-9 | many
TGTGCCAGTAGTATCGGCTCGGGAGGACTAGCGGGGATCCATGAGCAGTTCTTC | CASSIGSGGLAGIHEQFF | TRBD2 | TRBJ2-1 | TRBV19 | many
TGTGCCAGCAGGACCAGGGGCTCCTCTGGAAACACCATATATTTT | CASRTRGSSGNTIYF | - | TRBJ1-3 | TRBV6-5 | many
- | CASSWGTSVTGELFFF | - | TRBJ2-2 | TRBV5-1 | -
TGTGCCAGCAGCTTAGATGGACAGGGGTCGGGTGGCTACACCTTC | CASSLDGQGSGGYTF | TRBD1 | TRBJ1-2 | TRBV7-2 | once
TGTGCCAGTACCCAGAACACTGAAGCTTTCTTT | CASTQNTEAFF | - | TRBJ1-1 | TRBV19 | many
TGTGCCAGCACCCGAGGAGGGTCGGGGTACGAGCAGTACTTC | CASTRGGSGYEQYF | - | TRBJ2-7 | TRBV28 | many
TGTGCCAGCAGCCGCACCAGGGGGGCGAACACCGGGGAGCTGTTTTTT | CASSRTRGANTGELFF | - | TRBJ2-2 | TRBV5-8 | many
TGTGCCAGCAGCTTAGTGGTGGGGAACACTGAAGCTTTCTTT | CASSLVVGNTEAFF | - | TRBJ1-1 | TRBV7-9 | many
TGTGCCAGCAGTTACTCGAGTCTAGCGGGGGACCAAGAGACCCAGTACTTC | CASSYSSLAGDQETQYF | TRBD2 | TRBJ2-5 | TRBV6-6 | -
TGTGCCAGCAGTTTACTAGGGGGCTATGGCTACACCTTC | CASSLLGGYGYTF | - | TRBJ1-2 | TRBV28 | many
TGTGCCAGCAGCCAAGCCGCGATATACGAGCAGTACTTC | CASSQAAIYEQYF | - | TRBJ2-7 | TRBV11-2 | many
TGTGCCACCGCCGGGACAGGGCGGAACACTGAAGCTTTCTTT | CATAGTGRNTEAFF | TRBD1 | TRBJ1-1 | TRBV24-1 | many
TGCGCCAGCAACCTGGTGTTTGATCAGCCCCAGCATTTT | CASNLVFDQPQHF | - | TRBJ1-5 | TRBV5-1 | -
TGTGCCAGCAGGCGCCCAGGGATAAACACCGGGGAGCTGTTTTTT | CASRRPGINTGELFF | - | TRBJ2-2 | TRBV2 | many
TGTGCCTGGAGCGGGACTCCTCCCGGGGAGCTGTTTTTT | CAWSGTPPGELFF | - | TRBJ2-2 | TRBV30 | many
TGTGCCATCAGTGCCGTAGGATTTCCGGGACAGGGGACGGGTGGCTACACCTTC | CAISAVGFPGQGTGGYTF | TRBD1 | TRBJ1-2 | TRBV10-3 | few
TGTGCCAGCAGTTGGGCAGAGACCCAGTACTTC | CASSWAETQYF | - | TRBJ2-5 | TRBV6-6 | many
TGCAGCGTTGAGGGCGGACAGGGTACCCACGAGCAGTACTTC | CSVEGGQGTHEQYF | TRBD1 | TRBJ2-7 | TRBV29-1 | many
TGTGCCAGCAGCTTAAGGAGGAGCTCACCGTTCTTC | CASSLRRSSPFF | - | TRBJ2-1 | TRBV7-2 | many
TGTGCCAGCAGCTTGCCGGGACGGGGAGATACGCAGTATTTT | CASSLPGRGDTQYF | - | TRBJ2-3 | TRBV5-4 | many
TGCGCCAGCAGGGGTGCTGGGAGCGGGGGTTACATCTACGAGCAGTACTTC | CASRGAGSGGYIYEQYF | TRBD2 | TRBJ2-7 | TRBV10-1 | many
TGTGCCAGCAGTGAAGTGAGGGGAAGCCGGAACACCATATATTTT | CASSEVRGSRNTIYF | - | TRBJ1-3 | TRBV2 | many
TGTGCCAGCAGCGTACCGGACAGGCAACCTTACGAGCAGTACTTC | CASSVPDRQPYEQYF | - | TRBJ2-7 | TRBV12-1 | -
TGCAGCGCTACGACAGGGGGCGACACTGAAGCTTTCTTT | CSATTGGDTEAFF | TRBD1 | TRBJ1-1 | TRBV29-1 | many
TGTGCCAGCAGTTTAGGGGCTTTAAGCAATCAGCCCCAGCATTTT | CASSLGALSNQPQHF | - | TRBJ1-5 | TRBV3-1 | many